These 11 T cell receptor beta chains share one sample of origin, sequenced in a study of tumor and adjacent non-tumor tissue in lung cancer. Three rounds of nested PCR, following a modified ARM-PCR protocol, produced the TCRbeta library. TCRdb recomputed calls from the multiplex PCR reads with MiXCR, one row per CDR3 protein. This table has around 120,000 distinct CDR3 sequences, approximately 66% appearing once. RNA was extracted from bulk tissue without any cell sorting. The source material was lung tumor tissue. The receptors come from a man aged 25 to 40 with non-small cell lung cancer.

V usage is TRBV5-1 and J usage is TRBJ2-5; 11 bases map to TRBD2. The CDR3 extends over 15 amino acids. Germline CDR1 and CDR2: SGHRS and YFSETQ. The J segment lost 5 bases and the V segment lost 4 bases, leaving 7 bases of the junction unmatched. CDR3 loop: CASSRTSGSTETQYF. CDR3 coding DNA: TGCGCCAGCAGCCGTACTAGCGGGAGTACTGAGACCCAGTACTTC. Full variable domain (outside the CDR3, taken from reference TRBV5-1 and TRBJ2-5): KAGVTQTPRYLIKTRGQQVTLSCSPISGHRSVSWYQQTPGQGLQFLFEYFSETQRNKGNFPGRFSGRQFSNSRSEMNVSTLELGDSALYLCASSRTSGSTETQYFGPGTRLLVL.

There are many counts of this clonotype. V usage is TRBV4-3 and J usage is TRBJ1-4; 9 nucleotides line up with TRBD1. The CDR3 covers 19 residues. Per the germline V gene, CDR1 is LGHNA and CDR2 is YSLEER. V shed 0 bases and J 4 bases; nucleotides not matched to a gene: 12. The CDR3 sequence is CASSQDWGLWGQGNEKLFF. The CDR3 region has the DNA TGCGCCAGCAGCCAAGATTGGGGTCTCTGGGGACAGGGTAATGAAAAACTGTTTTTT.

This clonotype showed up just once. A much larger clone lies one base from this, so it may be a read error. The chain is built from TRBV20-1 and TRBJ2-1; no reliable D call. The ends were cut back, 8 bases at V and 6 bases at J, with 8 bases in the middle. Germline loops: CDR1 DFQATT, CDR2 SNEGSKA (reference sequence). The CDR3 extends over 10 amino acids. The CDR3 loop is CSTTFNEQFF. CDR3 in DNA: TGCAGTACTACCTTCAATGAGCAGTTCTTC.

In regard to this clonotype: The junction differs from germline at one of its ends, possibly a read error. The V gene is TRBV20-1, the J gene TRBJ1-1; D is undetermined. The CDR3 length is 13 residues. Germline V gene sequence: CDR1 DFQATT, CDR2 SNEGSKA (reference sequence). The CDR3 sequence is CSARRLGGTGALF. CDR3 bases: TGCAGTGCTAGAAGACTGGGAGGAACTGGAGCTTTATTT.

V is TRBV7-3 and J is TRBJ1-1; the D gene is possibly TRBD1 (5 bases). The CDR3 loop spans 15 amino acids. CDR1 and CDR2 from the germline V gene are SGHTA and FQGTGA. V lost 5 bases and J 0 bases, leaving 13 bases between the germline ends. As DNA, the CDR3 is TGTGCCAGCAGCCGCTCGGGGGGGATGAACACTGAAGCTTTCTTT. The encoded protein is CASSRSGGMNTEAFF.

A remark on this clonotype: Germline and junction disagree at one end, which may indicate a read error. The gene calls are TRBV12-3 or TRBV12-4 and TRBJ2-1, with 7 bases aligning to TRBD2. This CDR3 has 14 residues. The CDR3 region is CDSSLSGLLSEQFF. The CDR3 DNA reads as TGTGACAGCAGTCTCTCGGGACTACTCAGTGAGCAGTTCTTC.

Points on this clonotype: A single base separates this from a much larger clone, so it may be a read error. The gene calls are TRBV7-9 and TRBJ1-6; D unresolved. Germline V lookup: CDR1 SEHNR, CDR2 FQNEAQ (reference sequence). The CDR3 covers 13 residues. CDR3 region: CASSQGGDSHLHF. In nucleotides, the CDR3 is TGTGCCAGCAGCCAAGGCGGGGATTCACACCTCCACTTT.

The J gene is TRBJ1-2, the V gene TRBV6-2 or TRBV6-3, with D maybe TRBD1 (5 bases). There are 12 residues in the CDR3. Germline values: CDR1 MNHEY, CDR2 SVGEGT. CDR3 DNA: TGTGGCAACAGCCAAGGGGTATATGGCTACACCTTC. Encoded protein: CGNSQGVYGYTF.

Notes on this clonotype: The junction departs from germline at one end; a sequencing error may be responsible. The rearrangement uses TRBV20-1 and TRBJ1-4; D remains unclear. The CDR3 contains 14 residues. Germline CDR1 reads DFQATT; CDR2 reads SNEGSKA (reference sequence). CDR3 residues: CSARGPQRPENLFF. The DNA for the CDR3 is TGCAGTGCTAGAGGCCCACAGAGGCCCGAAAATCTGTTTTTT.

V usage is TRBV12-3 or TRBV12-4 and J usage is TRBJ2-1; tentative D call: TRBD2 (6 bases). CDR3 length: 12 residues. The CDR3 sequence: CISRKLAGEQFF. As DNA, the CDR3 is TGTATCAGCAGAAAACTAGCCGGGGAGCAGTTCTTC.

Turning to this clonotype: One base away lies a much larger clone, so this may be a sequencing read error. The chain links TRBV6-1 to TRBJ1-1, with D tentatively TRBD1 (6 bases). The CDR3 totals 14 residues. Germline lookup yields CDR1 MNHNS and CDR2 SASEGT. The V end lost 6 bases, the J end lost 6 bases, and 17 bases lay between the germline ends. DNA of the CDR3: TGTGCCAGCAGCCGACCACAGGGAGATTCTGAAGCTTTCTTT. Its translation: CASSRPQGDSEAFF.